This T cell receptor beta chain was captured by sequencing in a study of post-analysis software for immune sequencing data. The CDR3 runs 15 residues. Losses at the gene ends were 0 bases for V and 4 bases for J; bases not matched to a gene: 6. The germline V gene encodes CDR1 SGHRS and CDR2 YFSETQ. With respect to this clonotype: The antigen remains unidentified.

Overall study results and limits: Controls significantly exceeded multiple sclerosis patients in normalized Chao1 diversity. F-measure co-clustering was strong for batch-matched samples. In patients, TRBV5-6, TRBV5-1 and TRBV20-1 belonged to four or five TRBV segments found more frequently than in controls.

TCR beta cDNA libraries had unique molecular identifiers. Input amounts of about 0.85 to 11 million T cells were used. These gave approximately 500,000 cDNA molecules, so each molecule approximated one T cell. TCRdb redid the calling of the PCR reads with MiXCR, one entry per CDR3 protein. The data contain 500,000 to 600,000 distinct CDR3 sequences, 44% of them singletons. The chain is built from TRBV5-1 and TRBJ1-2; TRBD1 agrees at 7 bases. This sequence originates from a girl aged 5 to 17 with multiple sclerosis. Sequenced material: blood. DNA for the CDR3: TGCGCCAGCAGCTTGGCCGGGACAGCCTTCTATGGCTACACCTTC. It yields the protein CASSLAGTAFYGYTF.